Each of the 29 T cell receptor beta chains below was sequenced from the same sample in a study of shared clonotypes between healthy human individuals. This table comes from immunoSEQ multiplex PCR, and its TCRdb copy is limited to in-frame clones, with some not included. The table lists approximately 2.5 million clones, 93% of them singletons. What was sequenced was naive CD4+ T cells from PBMCs. Described subset: CD45RA+ positively selected. Source of these receptors: a man aged 18 to 29 in good health. Some clones in this sample may be carry-over from other donors' samples.

CDR3 sequence reads: CASSTMTGGNTEAFF. The CDR3 bases are TGTGCCAGCAGCACAATGACAGGGGGGAACACTGAAGCTTTCTTT. The chain combines TRBV9 with TRBJ1-1, with 9 nucleotides matching TRBD1. The CDR3 is 15 amino acids. With V trimmed by 4 bases and J by 1 base, 5 bases remained unmatched. CDR1 SGDLS and CDR2 YYNGEE come from the germline V gene.

CDR3 in amino acids: CATKGDGELFF. Here the CDR3 DNA reads TGTGCCACCAAAGGTGACGGGGAGCTGTTTTTT. V is TRBV10-3 and J is TRBJ2-2; D uncertain. V lost 10 bases to trimming and J lost 7 bases, with 10 bases between them. There are 11 residues in the CDR3. CDR1 is ENHRY and CDR2 is SYGVKD in the germline V gene.

This chain uses TRBV5-5 with TRBJ2-1, with unresolved D. This CDR3 has 17 residues. CDR1 SGHKS and CDR2 YYEKEE come from the germline V gene (reference sequence). Trimming shortened V by 4 bases and J by 3 bases, and 20 bases separated the two germline ends. In nucleotides, the CDR3 is TGTGCCAGCAGCATTCAAATAGCAGCCCTACTCTACAATGAGCAGTTCTTC. The encoded protein is CASSIQIAALLYNEQFF.

The chain combines TRBV9 with TRBJ2-2; D perhaps matches TRBD2 (6 bases). Looked up from germline, CDR1 is SGDLS and CDR2 is YYNGEE. CDR3 length: 17 residues. Trimming took 4 bases from V and 6 from J, leaving 22 bases between them. DNA of the CDR3: TGTGCCAGCAGCCCCCTTTATGGAAGGGGACTCGCCGGGGAGCTGTTTTTT. This encodes CASSPLYGRGLAGELFF.

CDR3 nucleotides: TGTGCCATCAGTGAGGGACTCAGGGGGCGCGATGAAGCTTTCTTT. Translating gives CAISEGLRGRDEAFF. This chain joins TRBV10-3 and TRBJ1-1; 8 bases fit TRBD1. The CDR3 length is 15 residues. Germline V gives CDR1 ENHRY, CDR2 SYGVKD. Germline trimming cut 2 bases from V and 7 bases from J; bases unmatched to any gene: 9.

The J gene is TRBJ2-7, the V gene TRBV29-1; the D is unclear. Trimming pared 7 bases from V and 6 bases from J, leaving 13 bases between. Germline V gene lookup returns CDR1 SQVTM and CDR2 ANQGSEA. This CDR3 has 11 amino acids. The CDR3 protein is CSASYQFEQYF. The DNA of the CDR3 is TGCAGCGCCTCTTATCAGTTCGAGCAGTACTTC.

J is TRBJ1-2 and V is TRBV5-5; 7 bases line up with TRBD1. Germline-derived CDR1 and CDR2 are SGHKS and YYEKEE (reference sequence). This CDR3 region has 15 residues. V shed 1 base, J shed 4 bases, and the junction held 7 bases outside the gene matches. The CDR3 protein is CASSLPPGQPYGYTF. In DNA, the CDR3 is TGTGCCAGCAGCTTGCCTCCGGGACAGCCCTATGGCTACACCTTC.

The sample holds one count of this clone. The CDR3 DNA reads as TGTGCCAGCAGCCAATGGGGACCCACAACCTCGAGCATATACAATGAGCAGTTCTTC. This sequence encodes CASSQWGPTTSSIYNEQFF. The chain is built from TRBV7-3 and TRBJ2-1, with D tentatively TRBD1 or TRBD2 (5 bases each). The CDR3 is made up of 19 amino acids. Per germline, CDR1 SGHTA and CDR2 FQGTGA. Trimming stripped 5 bases from V and 4 bases from J, with 27 bases between.

The rearrangement uses TRBV6-6 and TRBJ1-5, with unresolved D. This CDR3 spans 12 amino acids. The germline CDR1 and CDR2 sequences are MNHNY and SVGAGI (reference sequence). V lost 8 bases, J lost 2 bases, and 7 bases lay in between. The CDR3 DNA reads TGTGCCAGCCACCGGGGCAATCAGCCCCAGCATTTT. It yields the protein CASHRGNQPQHF.

This chain joins TRBV5-1 and TRBJ2-2; no clear D gene. The length of the CDR3 is 17 residues. Germline assignment: CDR1 SGHRS and CDR2 YFSETQ. V was trimmed by 2 bases and J by 0 bases, leaving 14 bases between them. CDR3 DNA sequence: TGCGCCAGCAGCTTTAATCCCCAGCGCCCGAACACCGGGGAGCTGTTTTTT. It translates to CASSFNPQRPNTGELFF.

This chain joins TRBV30 and TRBJ1-5, with no clear D. Germline CDR1 reads GTSNPN; CDR2 reads SVGIG (reference sequence). Trimming removed 1 base from V and 0 bases from J, with 4 bases in between. This CDR3 region has 13 residues. The CDR3 DNA reads as TGTGCCTGGAGTGAAAGTAGCAATCAGCCCCAGCATTTT. Amino acids: CAWSESSNQPQHF.

The chain recombines TRBV9 with TRBJ2-7; D is uncertain. This CDR3 has 10 amino acids. The germline V gene has CDR1 SGDLS and CDR2 YYNGEE. The CDR3 nucleotides read TGTGCGCGCGACCCCTTCGAGCAGTACTTC. It translates to CARDPFEQYF.

This chain uses TRBV6-1 with TRBJ1-2; TRBD1 matches at 7 bases. The V gene end was trimmed by 10 bases and the J gene end by 5 bases; junction bases not matched to a gene: 13. CDR3 size: 14 residues. Germline assignment: CDR1 MNHNS and CDR2 SASEGT. The CDR3 region is CATMPGQLNYGYTF. Here the CDR3 DNA reads TGTGCCACAATGCCGGGACAGCTAAATTATGGCTACACCTTC.

V is TRBV30 and J is TRBJ2-1; a possible D gene is TRBD2 (5 bases). Looked up from germline, CDR1 is GTSNPN and CDR2 is SVGIG (reference sequence). Trimming removed 1 base at V and 6 bases at J, with 22 bases between. The CDR3 length is 17 residues. The CDR3 DNA is TGTGCCTGGAGTGCCGGGAAGCCGGGGAGATGGGGCAATGAGCAGTTCTTC. Encoded protein: CAWSAGKPGRWGNEQFF. The whole variable domain, filled in from reference TRBV30 and TRBJ2-1, reads SQTIHQWPATLVQPVGSPLSLECTVEGTSNPNLYWYRQAAGRGLQLLFYSVGIGQISSEVPQNLSASRPQDRQFILSSKKLLLSDSGFYLCAWSAGKPGRWGNEQFFGPGTRLTVL.

This clone was detected once. V is TRBV9 and J is TRBJ2-5; 8 bases fit TRBD2. J gave up 5 bases and V 4 bases, and 10 bases lay outside the gene matches. This CDR3 spans 15 amino acids. CDR1 is SGDLS, CDR2 YYNGEE, per germline. DNA for the CDR3: TGTGCCAGCAGCAGCGGGAGTCCCGAGGCGGAGACCCAGTACTTC. Translated: CASSSGSPEAETQYF.

The rearrangement joins TRBV7-8 to TRBJ1-1; unclear D gene. CDR3 length: 15 residues. Germline CDR1 is SGHVS and CDR2 is FQNEAQ. Trimming shortened V by 3 bases and J by 2 bases, and 13 bases separated the two germline ends. The CDR3 region has the DNA TGTGCCAGCAGCTTCTCGGCTCTGGGTAACACTGAAGCTTTCTTT. This codes for CASSFSALGNTEAFF.

The J gene is TRBJ2-3, the V gene TRBV4-3; D is uncertain. Trimming took off 0 bases at V and 6 bases at J, with 16 bases between the two ends. The CDR3 consists of 16 residues. CDR1 is LGHNA and CDR2 is YSLEER in the germline V gene. The CDR3 nucleotides read TGCGCCAGCAGCCAAGAGACTCCCCGGCACGGCGATACGCAGTATTTT. It specifies CASSQETPRHGDTQYF.

The CDR3 DNA is TGTGCCTGGAGTGTAGAACAGCCCTACGAGCAGTACTTC. It yields the protein CAWSVEQPYEQYF. The chain combines TRBV30 with TRBJ2-7, with D hard to call. The CDR3 is 13 residues long. V shed 0 bases and J shed 2 bases, with 8 bases lying between them. Looked up from germline, CDR1 is GTSNPN and CDR2 is SVGIG (reference sequence).

This clone occurred a few times. V and J are TRBV5-4 and TRBJ1-1, with D unresolved. Germline CDR1 SGHNT, CDR2 YYREEE (reference sequence). The CDR3 sequence is 11 residues long. Trimming took off 5 bases at V and 0 bases at J, with 2 bases between the two ends. CDR3 loop: CASRLNTEAFF. DNA of the CDR3: TGTGCCAGCAGGCTGAACACTGAAGCTTTCTTT.

The chain carries TRBV6-5 and TRBJ2-5; a possible D gene is TRBD2 (5 bases). V was cut by 4 bases and J by 5 bases, with 17 bases left in between. Germline V CDR1 and CDR2: MNHEY, SVGAGI. This CDR3 has 15 residues. CDR3 loop: CASSWVGSSGETQYF. CDR3 nucleotide sequence: TGTGCCAGCAGTTGGGTGGGGAGCTCTGGGGAGACCCAGTACTTC.

A remark on this clone: The same CDR3 arises from other DNA sequences in this sample as well. The chain employs TRBV5-1 and TRBJ2-5; 8 positions match TRBD1. Looked up from germline, CDR1 is SGHRS and CDR2 is YFSETQ. Unmatched junction bases numbered 5, after V lost 0 bases and J lost 4 bases. The CDR3 consists of 15 residues. The DNA of the CDR3 is TGCGCCAGCAGCTTGGCTGGACAGGGCCGAGAGACCCAGTACTTC. This encodes CASSLAGQGRETQYF.

This sequence joins TRBV5-6 and TRBJ1-3, with D unclear. V dropped 5 bases and J dropped 5 bases, with 14 bases sitting between them. The length of the CDR3 is 14 residues. Germline assignment: CDR1 SGHDT and CDR2 YYEEEE. CDR3 nucleotides: TGTGCCAGCAGTGGAGCTTCTCCCAGAAACACCATATATTTT. Translation gives CASSGASPRNTIYF.

Worth noting for this clone: The same CDR3 also results from other DNA sequences found in this sample. The chain links TRBV5-1 to TRBJ1-4; 8 nucleotides line up with TRBD1. The CDR3 sequence is 14 residues long. Germline V CDR1 and CDR2: SGHRS, YFSETQ. V shed 2 bases and J 8 bases; nucleotides not matched to a gene: 5. Here the CDR3 reads CASSLTGGGEKLFF. CDR3 bases: TGCGCCAGCAGCTTAACAGGGGGTGGGGAAAAACTGTTTTTT.

V and J are TRBV5-1 and TRBJ1-1; no reliable D call. V dropped 4 bases and J dropped 10 bases, with 20 bases sitting between them. The germline gives CDR1 SGHRS, CDR2 YFSETQ. The CDR3 is 14 residues long. The CDR3 reads CASSPNLFPMGAFF. As DNA, the CDR3 is TGCGCCAGCAGCCCGAATCTGTTTCCCATGGGAGCTTTCTTT.

The chain recombines TRBV4-1 with TRBJ1-2; 7 positions match TRBD1. Trimming at V came to 0 bases and at J to 8 bases, leaving 3 bases not matched to a gene. Germline CDR1 is MGHRA and CDR2 is YSYEKL. The CDR3 sequence is 13 residues long. The CDR3 reads CASSQEGTVGYTF. CDR3 DNA: TGCGCCAGCAGCCAAGAAGGGACAGTCGGCTACACCTTC.

This clone has just one count. The chain combines TRBV7-6 with TRBJ2-1; 10 bases fit TRBD2. The ends lost 5 bases at V and 4 bases at J; junction bases unmatched: 5. This CDR3 has 15 residues. CDR1 is SGHVS and CDR2 is FNYEAQ in the germline V gene. CDR3 DNA: TGTGCCAGCAGCCGAAAACTAGCGGGGTACAATGAGCAGTTCTTC. Its translation is CASSRKLAGYNEQFF. Full variable domain (missing parts from reference TRBV7-6 and TRBJ2-1): GAGVSQSPRYKVTKRGQDVALRCDPISGHVSLYWYRQALGQGPEFLTYFNYEAQQDKSGLPNDRFSAERPEGSISTLTIQRTEQRDSAMYRCASSRKLAGYNEQFFGPGTRLTVL.

The genes are TRBV4-1 and TRBJ1-3; D uncertain. The CDR3 spans 17 residues. Germline-derived CDR1 and CDR2 are MGHRA and YSYEKL. Deletions cut 0 bases from V and 3 bases from J, with 15 bases between. The CDR3: CASSQDGVGLVGNTIYF. The DNA of the CDR3 is TGCGCCAGCAGCCAAGATGGAGTAGGACTCGTTGGAAACACCATATATTTT.

The V gene is TRBV30, the J gene TRBJ2-7; D is uncertain. Trimming stripped 3 bases from V and 2 bases from J, with 11 bases between. This CDR3 is 13 amino acids long. Germline CDR1 and CDR2: GTSNPN and SVGIG (reference sequence). The DNA for the CDR3 is TGTGCCTGGAGGAATCCAGTAACCTACGAGCAGTACTTC. This codes for CAWRNPVTYEQYF.

The gene calls are TRBV6-5 and TRBJ1-1; unclear D gene. With 0 bases removed from V and 3 bases from J, the gap between germline ends came to 11 bases. The CDR3 length is 15 residues. CDR1 is MNHEY, CDR2 SVGAGI, per germline. The CDR3 nucleotides are TGTGCCAGCAGTTACTCGCGGGCTCCCGACACTGAAGCTTTCTTT. Translating gives CASSYSRAPDTEAFF.